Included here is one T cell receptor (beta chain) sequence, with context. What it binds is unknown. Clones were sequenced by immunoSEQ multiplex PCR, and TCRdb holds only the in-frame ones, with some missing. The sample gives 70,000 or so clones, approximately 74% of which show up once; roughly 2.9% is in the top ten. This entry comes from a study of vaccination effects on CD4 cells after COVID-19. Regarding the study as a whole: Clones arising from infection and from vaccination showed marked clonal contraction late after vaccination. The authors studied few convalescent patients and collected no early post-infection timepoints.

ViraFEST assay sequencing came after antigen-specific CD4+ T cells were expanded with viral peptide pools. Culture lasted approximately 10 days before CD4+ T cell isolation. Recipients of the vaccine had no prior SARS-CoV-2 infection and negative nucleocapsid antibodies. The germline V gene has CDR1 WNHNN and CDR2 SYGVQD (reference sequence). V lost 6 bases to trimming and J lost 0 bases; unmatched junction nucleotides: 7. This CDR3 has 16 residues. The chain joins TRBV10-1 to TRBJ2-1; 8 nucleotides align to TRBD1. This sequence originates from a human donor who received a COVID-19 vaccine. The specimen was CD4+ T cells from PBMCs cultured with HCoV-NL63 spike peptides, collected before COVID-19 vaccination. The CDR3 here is CASSRRTGRSYNEQFF. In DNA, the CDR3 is TGCGCCAGCAGCCGAAGGACAGGGCGCTCCTACAATGAGCAGTTCTTC.